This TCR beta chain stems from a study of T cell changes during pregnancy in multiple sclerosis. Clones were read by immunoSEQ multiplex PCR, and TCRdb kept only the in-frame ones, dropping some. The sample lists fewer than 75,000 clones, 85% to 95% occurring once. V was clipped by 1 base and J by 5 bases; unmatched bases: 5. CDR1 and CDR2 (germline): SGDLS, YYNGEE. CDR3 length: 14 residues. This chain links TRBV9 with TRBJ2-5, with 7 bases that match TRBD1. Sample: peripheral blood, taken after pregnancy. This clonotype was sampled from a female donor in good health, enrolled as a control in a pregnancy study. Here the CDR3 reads CASSVTRGRETQYF. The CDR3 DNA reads TGTGCCAGCAGCGTAACGAGGGGGCGGGAGACCCAGTACTTC.